These T cell receptor beta chains were read from a single sample in a study of human T cells and chemical hapten exposure. One entry per CDR3 protein, called by TCRdb with MiXCR from the RACE reads. Of 300,000 to 450,000 distinct CDR3 sequences listed, less than 6.5% are singletons. Specimen: whole blood, collected in connection with sensitization to the hapten diphenylcyclopropenone (DPC). These TCRs come from a woman aged 50 to 60 with alopecia areata. Some clones in this sample may be carry-over from other donors' samples. Both conserved end residues are part of each CDR3. A D gene is named only where the DNA matches it firmly. A row's size may be missing; if present it is once, few, many or a size class.

J gene: TRBJ1-1; D gene: TRBD1; V gene: TRBV20-1; clone size: many; CDR3 protein: CSADGDRGMNTEAFF; CDR3 DNA: TGCAGTGCGGACGGAGACAGGGGAATGAACACTGAAGCTTTCTTT
J gene: TRBJ1-1; D gene: TRBD1; V gene: TRBV9; clone size: .; CDR3 protein: CASSVGGQGVTEAFF; CDR3 DNA: TGTGCCAGCAGCGTGGGGGGACAGGGAGTAACTGAAGCTTTCTTT
J gene: TRBJ2-7; D gene: .; V gene: TRBV9; clone size: .; CDR3 protein: CASSVAGRGYEQYF; CDR3 DNA: TGTGCCAGCAGCGTAGCAGGCAGGGGCTACGAGCAGTACTTC
J gene: TRBJ2-5; D gene: TRBD1; V gene: TRBV28; clone size: many; CDR3 protein: CASSLLTGGLETQYF; CDR3 DNA: TGTGCCAGCAGTCTCCTGACAGGGGGACTTGAGACCCAGTACTTC
J gene: TRBJ2-1; D gene: TRBD2; V gene: TRBV19; clone size: many; CDR3 protein: CASRYRTSGTYNEQFF; CDR3 DNA: TGTGCCAGTAGGTATCGGACTAGCGGGACCTACAATGAGCAGTTCTTC
J gene: TRBJ2-3; D gene: .; V gene: TRBV5-8; clone size: many; CDR3 protein: CASSLGQVSRDTQYF; CDR3 DNA: TGTGCCAGCAGCTTGGGTCAGGTCAGTAGGGATACGCAGTATTTT
J gene: TRBJ1-4; D gene: .; V gene: TRBV9; clone size: .; CDR3 protein: CASSVDSGHEKLFF; CDR3 DNA: TGTGCCAGCAGCGTAGACAGTGGCCATGAAAAACTGTTTTTT
J gene: TRBJ2-1; D gene: .; V gene: TRBV20-1; clone size: .; CDR3 protein: CSAAIRTMNEQFF; CDR3 DNA: TGCAGTGCCGCCATCCGAACTATGAATGAGCAGTTCTTC
J gene: TRBJ2-3; D gene: TRBD1; V gene: TRBV10-3; clone size: .; CDR3 protein: CAISQGAGGPSEDTQYF; CDR3 DNA: TGTGCCATCAGCCAGGGCGCAGGGGGACCCTCGGAAGATACGCAGTATTTT
J gene: TRBJ2-5; D gene: TRBD2; V gene: TRBV10-3; clone size: few; CDR3 protein: CATAGGPQETQYF; CDR3 DNA: TGTGCCACGGCGGGGGGCCCCCAAGAGACCCAGTACTTC
J gene: TRBJ2-7; D gene: TRBD2; V gene: TRBV4-3; clone size: .; CDR3 protein: CASSQNTVLAGCEQYF; CDR3 DNA: TGCGCCAGCAGCCAAAACACTGTCCTAGCGGGCTGCGAGCAGTACTTC
J gene: TRBJ1-5; D gene: .; V gene: TRBV3-1; clone size: .; CDR3 protein: CASSQGRVNQPQHF; CDR3 DNA: TGTGCCAGCAGCCAGGGCAGGGTTAATCAGCCCCAGCATTTT